Listed below are T cell receptor beta chains from one sample, sequenced in a study of T-cell memory formation after mild COVID-19. MiXCR, run by TCRdb on the 5' RACE reads, gives a single entry per CDR3 protein. The repertoire consists of 350,000 or so distinct CDR3 sequences, with around 20% occurring once and the leading ten covering under 25%. The sequenced sample consisted of PBMCs or a T cell subset sorted from them (not recorded which). These receptors were obtained from a man aged 18 to 29 who had mild COVID-19 (a few samples of this study predate the infection). Cell type and time point are not known. Both conserved end residues are part of each CDR3. The order of the fields is CDR3 length, D gene, clone size, J gene, V gene, CDR3 protein, CDR3 DNA. A D gene is named only where the DNA matches it firmly. The size field is filled for only some rows; it gives once, few, many or a size class.

len: 12
d_gene: -
abundance: -
j_gene: TRBJ2-2
v_gene: TRBV20-1
CDR3aa: CSVGGPGGELFF
CDR3nt: TGCAGTGTCGGGGGGCCGGGCGGGGAGCTGTTTTTT

len: 16
d_gene: -
abundance: few
j_gene: TRBJ2-2
v_gene: TRBV29-1
CDR3aa: CSVEEAAGDYTGELFF
CDR3nt: TGCAGCGTTGAAGAGGCCGCGGGCGACTACACCGGGGAGCTGTTTTTT

len: 18
d_gene: -
abundance: few
j_gene: TRBJ2-2
v_gene: TRBV20-1
CDR3aa: CSARDPLGGVAESGELFF
CDR3nt: TGCAGTGCTAGAGATCCTTTAGGCGGGGTAGCAGAGTCGGGGGAGCTGTTTTTT

len: 13
d_gene: -
abundance: few
j_gene: TRBJ2-3
v_gene: TRBV3-1
CDR3aa: CASSQLGADTQYF
CDR3nt: TGTGCCAGCAGCCAGCTGGGGGCAGATACGCAGTATTTT

len: 12
d_gene: -
abundance: many
j_gene: TRBJ2-7
v_gene: TRBV7-2
CDR3aa: CASSLTTSEQYF
CDR3nt: TGTGCCAGCAGCCTAACGACCTCCGAGCAGTACTTC

len: 14
d_gene: -
abundance: -
j_gene: TRBJ2-2
v_gene: TRBV7-2
CDR3aa: CASSRDMNTGELFF
CDR3nt: TGTGCCAGCTCTCGGGATATGAACACCGGGGAGCTGTTTTTT

len: 14
d_gene: -
abundance: few
j_gene: TRBJ1-2
v_gene: TRBV7-2
CDR3aa: CASNKLQANYGYTF
CDR3nt: TGTGCCAGCAACAAACTACAGGCGAACTATGGCTACACCTTC

len: 14
d_gene: -
abundance: few
j_gene: TRBJ1-2
v_gene: TRBV19
CDR3aa: CASSIHGSNYGYTF
CDR3nt: TGTGCCAGTAGTATACACGGTTCTAACTATGGCTACACCTTC

len: 13
d_gene: TRBD1
abundance: -
j_gene: TRBJ2-1
v_gene: TRBV5-4
CDR3aa: CASRTGGNNEQFF
CDR3nt: TGTGCCAGCAGGACAGGGGGAAACAATGAGCAGTTCTTC

len: 16
d_gene: TRBD1
abundance: -
j_gene: TRBJ1-2
v_gene: TRBV12-3/TRBV12-4
CDR3aa: CASTPFSQGAGYGYTF
CDR3nt: TGTGCCAGCACCCCCTTTTCACAGGGGGCAGGGTATGGCTACACCTTC

len: 14
d_gene: -
abundance: few
j_gene: TRBJ2-3
v_gene: TRBV12-3/TRBV12-4
CDR3aa: CASSQTGATDTQYF
CDR3nt: TGTGCCAGCAGTCAAACGGGGGCCACAGATACGCAGTATTTT

len: 17
d_gene: -
abundance: few
j_gene: TRBJ1-6
v_gene: TRBV6-6
CDR3aa: CASSYAPARAYNSPLHF
CDR3nt: TGTGCCAGCAGTTACGCCCCGGCTAGGGCCTATAATTCACCCCTCCACTTT

len: 16
d_gene: TRBD1
abundance: -
j_gene: TRBJ1-2
v_gene: TRBV5-1
CDR3aa: CASSLSPTGTGRGYTF
CDR3nt: TGCGCCAGCAGCTTGAGTCCAACCGGGACAGGGAGGGGCTACACCTTC

len: 13
d_gene: TRBD1
abundance: once
j_gene: TRBJ1-1
v_gene: TRBV12-3/TRBV12-4
CDR3aa: CATTGRGLTEAFF
CDR3nt: TGTGCCACTACGGGCAGGGGGTTGACTGAAGCTTTCTTT

len: 15
d_gene: TRBD2
abundance: -
j_gene: TRBJ2-7
v_gene: TRBV5-1
CDR3aa: CASSLGGLVAYEQYF
CDR3nt: TGCGCCAGCAGCTTAGGGGGACTAGTCGCCTACGAGCAGTACTTC

len: 11
d_gene: -
abundance: -
j_gene: TRBJ1-1
v_gene: TRBV6-2/TRBV6-3
CDR3aa: CASQGRGEAFF
CDR3nt: TGTGCCAGCCAGGGGAGGGGTGAAGCTTTCTTT

len: 16
d_gene: TRBD1
abundance: few
j_gene: TRBJ2-3
v_gene: TRBV5-1
CDR3aa: CASSLGQGASADTQYF
CDR3nt: TGCGCCAGCAGCTTGGGACAGGGGGCTTCTGCAGATACGCAGTATTTT

len: 17
d_gene: TRBD1
abundance: few
j_gene: TRBJ1-6
v_gene: TRBV5-1
CDR3aa: CASSGGTGRSYNSPLHF
CDR3nt: TGCGCCAGCAGCGGGGGGACAGGAAGGTCCTATAATTCACCCCTCCACTTT

len: 16
d_gene: -
abundance: few
j_gene: TRBJ2-2
v_gene: TRBV3-1
CDR3aa: CASSPKGVKNTGELFF
CDR3nt: TGTGCCAGCAGCCCAAAAGGAGTCAAGAACACCGGGGAGCTGTTTTTT

len: 13
d_gene: TRBD2
abundance: -
j_gene: TRBJ2-5
v_gene: TRBV20-1
CDR3aa: CSARGASGETQYF
CDR3nt: TGCAGTGCTAGAGGCGCTAGCGGCGAGACCCAGTACTTC

len: 11
d_gene: -
abundance: -
j_gene: TRBJ2-3
v_gene: TRBV20-1
CDR3aa: CSASLGGTQYF
CDR3nt: TGCAGTGCTTCATTGGGTGGTACGCAGTATTTT

len: 13
d_gene: -
abundance: few
j_gene: TRBJ1-1
v_gene: TRBV7-9
CDR3aa: CASTRGLDTEAFF
CDR3nt: TGTGCCAGCACCCGGGGGCTCGACACTGAAGCTTTCTTT

len: 11
d_gene: -
abundance: -
j_gene: TRBJ1-1
v_gene: TRBV29-1
CDR3aa: CSGEQNTEAFF
CDR3nt: TGCAGCGGGGAGCAGAACACTGAAGCTTTCTTT

len: 15
d_gene: TRBD2
abundance: many
j_gene: TRBJ2-5
v_gene: TRBV6-2/TRBV6-3
CDR3aa: CASSRRLAGVETQYF
CDR3nt: TGTGCCAGCAGCCGCCGACTAGCGGGGGTGGAGACCCAGTACTTC

len: 16
d_gene: -
abundance: once
j_gene: TRBJ2-3
v_gene: TRBV6-5
CDR3aa: CASSPDTSLGPDTQYF
CDR3nt: TGTGCCAGCAGCCCGGACACCTCCTTAGGACCAGATACGCAGTATTTT

len: 14
d_gene: -
abundance: -
j_gene: TRBJ2-5
v_gene: TRBV25-1
CDR3aa: CASTPTDSQETQYF
CDR3nt: TGTGCCAGCACCCCTACGGACAGCCAAGAGACCCAGTACTTC

len: 14
d_gene: -
abundance: -
j_gene: TRBJ2-3
v_gene: TRBV29-1
CDR3aa: CSFCGLTDTDTQYF
CDR3nt: TGCAGCTTCTGCGGCCTGACAGACACAGATACGCAGTATTTT

len: 19
d_gene: -
abundance: -
j_gene: TRBJ1-5
v_gene: TRBV19
CDR3aa: CASSIVGSATVHSNQPQHF
CDR3nt: TGTGCCAGTAGTATAGTTGGTTCCGCGACAGTGCATAGCAATCAGCCCCAGCATTTT

len: 15
d_gene: -
abundance: few
j_gene: TRBJ2-3
v_gene: TRBV5-4
CDR3aa: CASHHPGIGTDTQYF
CDR3nt: TGTGCCAGCCATCACCCGGGGATAGGCACAGATACGCAGTATTTT

len: 15
d_gene: -
abundance: few
j_gene: TRBJ2-5
v_gene: TRBV7-2
CDR3aa: CASSLGWRSGETQYF
CDR3nt: TGTGCCAGCAGCTTAGGGTGGAGATCAGGGGAGACCCAGTACTTC